These T cell receptor beta chains were read from a single sample in a study of shared clonotypes between healthy human individuals. The repertoire was sequenced with immunoSEQ multiplex PCR; TCRdb's copy has only in-frame clones and lacks some. Of more than 400,000 clones detected, approximately 95% appear once; the ten largest clones hold about 0.057%. Sequencing was carried out using naive CD4+ T cells sorted from blood. These receptors all come from a woman younger than 45 in good health. Both conserved end residues are part of each CDR3. D genes are given only for firm matches. Rows may omit the clone size; those that give it use once, few, many or a size class.

TRBJ2-7 - - TRBV18 CASSPEQISYEQYF TGTGCCAGCTCACCTGAACAGATCTCCTACGAGCAGTACTTC
TRBJ2-7 - - TRBV28 CASSSPPGRDENEQYF TGTGCCAGCAGTTCCCCCCCCGGCAGGGATGAGAACGAGCAGTACTTC
TRBJ2-7 - TRBD2 TRBV5-1 CASSLGLVAGEYEQYF TGCGCCAGCAGCCTAGGACTCGTAGCGGGAGAATACGAGCAGTACTTC
TRBJ1-1 once TRBD1 TRBV7-6 CASSRTGGTEAFF TGTGCCAGCAGCCGGACAGGGGGCACTGAAGCTTTCTTT
TRBJ2-2 - TRBD2 TRBV2 CARDGGSDTGELFF TGTGCCAGAGATGGCGGGAGTGACACCGGGGAGCTGTTTTTT
TRBJ1-2 - - TRBV5-1 CASSLGGSSGYTF TGCGCCAGCAGCTTGGGGGGTTCGAGTGGCTACACCTTC
TRBJ2-7 once - TRBV7-2 CASSRGASRSYEQYF TGTGCCAGCAGCCGGGGGGCTAGCAGATCCTACGAGCAGTACTTC
TRBJ2-2 once TRBD1 TRBV7-2 CASSPVGQGYTGELFF TGTGCCAGCAGCCCCGTAGGACAGGGTTACACCGGGGAGCTGTTTTTT
TRBJ2-1 - - TRBV2 CASSWTVGNEQFF TGTGCCAGCAGCTGGACAGTGGGGAATGAGCAGTTCTTC
TRBJ2-7 - - TRBV10-3 CAITLGLASEQYF TGTGCCATCACTCTGGGTTTAGCCAGCGAGCAGTACTTC
TRBJ2-7 - - TRBV2 CASRGPWIAEQYF TGTGCCAGCAGGGGACCTTGGATAGCCGAGCAGTACTTC
TRBJ2-4 - TRBD2 TRBV2 CASSESRGLAGKNIQYF TGTGCCAGCAGTGAAAGCCGCGGCCTAGCGGGGAAAAACATTCAGTACTTC
TRBJ2-1 - TRBD1 TRBV29-1 CSVPRQGSYNEQFF TGCAGCGTTCCCCGACAGGGTTCCTACAATGAGCAGTTCTTC
TRBJ1-5 - TRBD1 TRBV28 CASSYRGPGNQPQHF TGTGCCAGCAGTTACAGGGGGCCAGGCAATCAGCCCCAGCATTTT
TRBJ1-2 - - TRBV7-9 CASNGDSEYGYTF TGTGCCAGCAACGGGGACTCGGAATATGGCTACACCTTC
TRBJ2-1 - TRBD2 TRBV30 CAWDRLAGVDEQFF TGTGCCTGGGATAGACTAGCGGGAGTCGATGAGCAGTTCTTC
TRBJ2-4 - - TRBV19 CASSKGGWDVKNIQYF TGTGCCAGTAGTAAGGGGGGCTGGGACGTGAAAAACATTCAGTACTTC
TRBJ2-1 - TRBD2 TRBV5-4 CASSLSSGSDEQFF TGTGCCAGCAGCTTGTCCAGCGGGAGTGATGAGCAGTTCTTC
TRBJ2-5 - - TRBV6-5 CASRSGTQNQETQYF TGTGCCAGCAGATCCGGGACCCAGAACCAAGAGACCCAGTACTTC
TRBJ2-1 - - TRBV30 CAWRTQGSFYNEQFF TGTGCCTGGAGGACACAGGGCTCGTTCTACAATGAGCAGTTCTTC
TRBJ1-5 - - TRBV28 CASSLLSEPQHF TGTGCCAGCAGTTTATTGTCGGAGCCCCAGCATTTT
TRBJ2-3 - - TRBV29-1 CSVEQDTQYF TGCAGCGTGGAGCAGGATACGCAGTATTTT
TRBJ1-5 - - TRBV2 CASSNEWEQPQHF TGTGCCAGCAGTAATGAGTGGGAGCAGCCCCAGCATTTT
TRBJ2-5 - - TRBV7-9 CASSSETQYF TGTGCCAGCAGCTCTGAGACCCAGTACTTC
TRBJ1-5 - - TRBV2 CASSPRSGSNQPQHF TGTGCCAGCAGTCCCCGGAGCGGGAGCAATCAGCCCCAGCATTTT
TRBJ2-5 - - TRBV5-6 CASSLPAVHETQYF TGTGCCAGCAGCTTACCAGCCGTTCACGAGACCCAGTACTTC
TRBJ1-2 - - TRBV27 CASSLGEGSYGYTF TGTGCCAGCAGCCTAGGCGAGGGATCCTATGGCTACACCTTC
TRBJ2-2 - - TRBV7-2 CASSLALRRSNTGELFF TGTGCCAGCAGCTTAGCGCTGCGGCGCTCCAACACCGGGGAGCTGTTTTTT
TRBJ2-2 - TRBD2 TRBV6-6 CASSPRGGTGELFF TGTGCCAGCAGTCCGCGGGGGGGCACCGGGGAGCTGTTTTTT
TRBJ2-7 - - TRBV9 CASSVGGDNYEQYF TGTGCCAGCAGCGTAGGCGGTGACAACTACGAGCAGTACTTC
TRBJ2-1 - - TRBV5-1 CASSLVDSHFNEQFF TGCGCCAGCAGCTTGGTGGACTCGCACTTCAATGAGCAGTTCTTC
TRBJ2-5 once - TRBV5-4 CASSLAVKQGWGETQYF TGTGCCAGCAGCTTGGCCGTCAAACAGGGATGGGGAGAGACCCAGTACTTC
TRBJ2-7 - TRBD2 TRBV6-6 CASRLAGANYEQYF TGTGCCAGTAGACTAGCGGGAGCCAATTACGAGCAGTACTTC
TRBJ2-7 - TRBD2 TRBV11-2 CASRRLAGAREQYF TGTGCCAGCAGACGGTTAGCGGGAGCTAGAGAGCAGTACTTC
TRBJ2-3 - - TRBV6-4 CASSSDRTDTQYF TGTGCCAGCAGCTCAGATAGGACAGATACGCAGTATTTT
TRBJ2-7 - TRBD1 TRBV6-1 CASSVRGNRYEQYF TGTGCCAGCAGTGTCAGGGGGAATCGCTACGAGCAGTACTTC
TRBJ2-5 once TRBD1 TRBV11-2 CASSLVATGVAMAQYF TGTGCCAGCAGCTTAGTTGCGACAGGGGTCGCCATGGCCCAGTACTTC
TRBJ2-7 - - TRBV7-3 CASSRGSSYEQYF TGTGCCAGCTCCAGGGGCAGCTCCTACGAGCAGTACTTC
TRBJ2-2 - - TRBV7-9 CASSLGPGGELFF TGTGCCAGCAGCTTAGGGCCGGGCGGGGAGCTGTTTTTT
TRBJ2-1 - TRBD2 TRBV15 CATSNSLAEYNEQFF TGTGCCACCAGCAATTCTCTAGCGGAGTACAATGAGCAGTTCTTC
TRBJ2-1 - - TRBV7-6 CASSLATGAGGNEQFF TGTGCCAGCAGCTTAGCCACGGGCGCGGGCGGGAATGAGCAGTTCTTC
TRBJ2-2 - TRBD2 TRBV29-1 CSAEEGGGRSRAGELFF TGCAGCGCCGAGGAAGGTGGCGGGAGGTCGCGGGCCGGGGAGCTGTTTTTT
TRBJ2-1 - TRBD1 TRBV4-1 CASSVARTGDEQFF TGCGCCAGCAGCGTAGCTAGAACAGGGGATGAGCAGTTCTTC
TRBJ2-1 - TRBD2 TRBV7-3 CASSSPGLEQFF TGTGCCAGCAGCTCACCGGGACTAGAGCAGTTCTTC
TRBJ2-3 - TRBD2 TRBV5-5 CASSLASGSYAGTDTQYF TGTGCCAGCAGCTTGGCTAGCGGGAGTTATGCTGGCACAGATACGCAGTATTTT
TRBJ1-5 - - TRBV28 CASSSLFYDQPQHF TGTGCCAGCAGCTCGCTGTTTTATGATCAGCCCCAGCATTTT
TRBJ1-2 - - TRBV5-4 CASSLGLLKKGTGYTF TGTGCCAGCAGCTTGGGTCTCCTCAAAAAGGGAACAGGCTACACCTTC
TRBJ1-1 - - TRBV28 CASSPPPGLAFF TGTGCCAGCAGTCCCCCCCCAGGTTTAGCTTTCTTT
TRBJ1-1 - - TRBV28 CASGLTNTEAFF TGTGCCAGCGGCCTTACGAACACTGAAGCTTTCTTT
TRBJ1-1 - - TRBV11-3 CASSLKNVGGGNTEAFF TGTGCCAGCAGCTTAAAGAACGTGGGGGGCGGTAACACTGAAGCTTTCTTT
TRBJ1-4 - TRBD1 TRBV27 CASSHRDRVYEKLFF TGTGCCAGCAGTCACCGGGACAGGGTTTATGAAAAACTGTTTTTT
TRBJ2-7 once TRBD1 TRBV28 CASSLYRGSAYEQYF TGTGCCAGCAGTCTATACAGGGGGTCGGCCTACGAGCAGTACTTC
TRBJ2-7 - - TRBV7-9 CASSLDSPAYEQYF TGTGCCAGCAGTCTGGACTCGCCTGCCTACGAGCAGTACTTC
TRBJ2-7 - - TRBV15 CATSRDTGYEQYF TGTGCCACCAGCAGAGATACGGGCTACGAGCAGTACTTC
TRBJ1-3 once TRBD1 TRBV6-6 CASRGQEGGNTIYF TGTGCCAGCAGGGGACAGGAAGGTGGAAACACCATATATTTT
TRBJ2-7 - TRBD1 TRBV6-1 CASRLVRTGSYEQYF TGTGCCAGCAGATTAGTGAGGACAGGATCCTACGAGCAGTACTTC
TRBJ1-2 - - TRBV29-1 CSVEFGGAGGYTF TGCAGCGTTGAATTCGGGGGGGCAGGCGGCTACACCTTC